Presented here are 29 T cell receptor beta chains from one specimen sequenced in a study of blood T cell repertoires in COVID-19. Profiling relied on immunoSEQ multiplex PCR, and the TCRdb table lists in-frame clones only, not all of them. The sample includes around 150,000 clones, over 75% of them seen just once. The sequenced material came from PBMCs or T cells enriched from blood (not recorded which). These receptors all come from a man in his forties who had recovered from COVID-19.

This chain joins TRBV19 and TRBJ1-2, with a weak D call TRBD1 (6 bases). V was clipped by 5 bases and J by 3 bases, with 16 bases between them. The CDR3 length is 15 residues. Germline values: CDR1 LNHDA, CDR2 SQIVND (reference sequence). The CDR3 DNA follows: TGTGCCAGTAGTTCAAATGCAGGGGCGGACTATGGCTACACCTTC. It encodes CASSSNAGADYGYTF.

The chain joins TRBV28 to TRBJ2-5; TRBD2 matches 14 bases. CDR1 is MDHEN, CDR2 SYDVKM, per germline. The CDR3 extends over 16 amino acids. The trim removed 1 base at V and 7 bases at J, leaving 5 bases unmatched. This CDR3 reads CASSLYGLAGGWTQYF. For the CDR3, the DNA is TGTGCCAGCAGTTTATATGGACTAGCGGGGGGATGGACCCAGTACTTC.

The V gene is TRBV3-1 (or the pseudogene TRBV3-2), the J gene TRBJ1-2; D perhaps matches TRBD1 (5 bases). Germline-derived CDR1 and CDR2 are LGHDT and YNNKEL (reference sequence). V was cut by 0 bases and J by 6 bases, with 17 bases left in between. The CDR3 loop spans 16 amino acids. The CDR3 region has the DNA TGTGCCAGCAGCCAAGATTACGGCAGGGCGCTTCATGGCTACACCTTC. Protein sequence: CASSQDYGRALHGYTF.

The CDR3 DNA is TGTGCCAGTAGTGGGAGTGTTGGTCAGCCCCAGCATTTT. Translated, it gives CASSGSVGQPQHF. The chain links TRBV19 to TRBJ1-5; D unresolved. With 5 bases removed from V and 6 bases from J, the gap between germline ends came to 11 bases. Germline V gives CDR1 LNHDA, CDR2 SQIVND (reference sequence). This CDR3 is built from 13 residues.

The chain carries TRBV7-8 and TRBJ1-6; TRBD1 is a possible D gene (5 bases). The CDR3 loop spans 15 amino acids. Germline values: CDR1 SGHVS, CDR2 FQNEAQ. The V end was cut by 5 bases, the J end by 7 bases, with 15 bases between. CDR3 protein: CASSAQGGINSPLHF. In DNA form, the CDR3 reads TGTGCCAGCAGCGCTCAGGGTGGCATCAATTCACCCCTCCACTTT. Together with reference TRBV7-8 and TRBJ1-6, the CDR3 gives the full variable domain: GAGVSQSPRYKVAKRGQDVALRCDPISGHVSLFWYQQALGQGPEFLTYFQNEAQLDKSGLPSDRFFAERPEGSVSTLKIQRTQQEDSAVYLCASSAQGGINSPLHFGNGTRLTVT.

The V and J genes are TRBV7-2 and TRBJ1-3, with no clear D. V lost 6 bases and J lost 0, with 9 bases in between. CDR1 SGHTA and CDR2 FQGNSA come from the germline V gene. CDR3 length equals 14 residues. The CDR3 nucleotides are TGTGCCAGCAGTTCGGTGATCTCTGGAAACACCATATATTTT. Amino acids: CASSSVISGNTIYF.

The rearrangement joins TRBV12-5 to TRBJ1-1; TRBD1 agrees at 8 bases. Unmatched junction bases numbered 6, after V lost 0 bases and J lost 9 bases. The CDR3 totals 14 residues. Germline values: CDR1 LGHNT, CDR2 FRNRAP. The CDR3 coding sequence is TGTGCTAGTGGTTTGGTACGTGGCAGGGGGCAAGCTTTCTTT. It encodes CASGLVRGRGQAFF.

This clone has a single count. The V gene is TRBV5-4, the J gene TRBJ1-5; no clear D gene. The germline V and J ends were trimmed by 5 bases and 6 bases, with 18 bases remaining between them. Germline assignment: CDR1 SGHNT and CDR2 YYREEE (reference sequence). The CDR3 runs to 15 residues. The CDR3 DNA reads TGTGCCAGCAGAATAGGGCCTGACGGAGGTCAGCCCCAGCATTTT. Its translation is CASRIGPDGGQPQHF.

The rearrangement links TRBV6-5 to TRBJ1-2; 7 positions agree with TRBD1. The V gene end was trimmed by 0 bases and the J gene end by 8 bases; junction bases not matched to a gene: 6. CDR1 and CDR2 (germline): MNHEY, SVGAGI. The CDR3 loop spans 14 amino acids. The CDR3 coding sequence is TGTGCCAGCAGTTACTCGGGCAGGGGGTCCGGCTACACCTTC. Protein sequence: CASSYSGRGSGYTF.

V gene TRBV23-1 combines with J gene TRBJ1-2, with D possibly matching TRBD1 (6 bases). TRBV23-1 is designated an ORF whose function remains uncertain. V was pared by 1 base and J by 7 bases, with 10 bases between. The CDR3 has 13 amino acids. The CDR3: CASSQYRVSGYTF. In DNA form, the CDR3 reads TGCGCCAGCAGTCAATACAGGGTGTCTGGCTACACCTTC.

The gene calls are TRBV9 and TRBJ1-2, with TRBD1 matching 10 bases. The germline V gene encodes CDR1 SGDLS and CDR2 YYNGEE. Unmatched junction bases numbered 4, after V lost 0 bases and J lost 5 bases. The CDR3 is made up of 15 amino acids. CDR3 in amino acids: CASSVGDRGLYGYTF. CDR3 in DNA: TGTGCCAGCAGCGTAGGGGACAGGGGCCTTTATGGCTACACCTTC.

V is TRBV7-8 and J is TRBJ1-3; no reliable D call. Trimming removed 5 bases at V and 0 bases at J, with 11 bases between. Germline CDR1 is SGHVS and CDR2 is FQNEAQ. This CDR3 is 15 amino acids long. The DNA for the CDR3 is TGTGCCAGCAGCCAGATCCGGGGCTCTGGAAACACCATATATTTT. Protein product: CASSQIRGSGNTIYF.

The chain has TRBV5-1 and TRBJ2-5, with 8 bases aligning to TRBD1. The CDR3 is made up of 18 amino acids. Per germline, CDR1 SGHRS and CDR2 YFSETQ. Trimming removed 0 bases from V and 0 bases from J; junction bases left unmatched: 10. The CDR3 spells CASSLGSRQGRHQETQYF. As DNA, the CDR3 is TGCGCCAGCAGCTTGGGCAGTCGACAGGGGCGACACCAAGAGACCCAGTACTTC. The variable domain in full, with the rest retrieved from reference TRBV5-1 and TRBJ2-5, is KAGVTQTPRYLIKTRGQQVTLSCSPISGHRSVSWYQQTPGQGLQFLFEYFSETQRNKGNFPGRFSGRQFSNSRSEMNVSTLELGDSALYLCASSLGSRQGRHQETQYFGPGTRLLVL.

This clone was observed once. The chain employs TRBV27 and TRBJ2-5, with 9 bases aligning to TRBD2. CDR1 is MNHEY, CDR2 SMNVEV, per germline (reference sequence). V lost 0 bases and J lost 2; bases outside the gene matches: 10. This CDR3 is built from 18 residues. This CDR3 reads CASSLSRVAGASQETQYF. The DNA of the CDR3 is TGTGCCAGCAGTTTATCGAGGGTAGCGGGGGCTAGTCAAGAGACCCAGTACTTC.

This clone was observed a few times. The gene calls are TRBV6-5 and TRBJ2-2; D perhaps matches TRBD2 (5 bases). This CDR3 is built from 15 residues. Germline V gives CDR1 MNHEY, CDR2 SVGAGI. Trimming shortened V by 5 bases and J by 0 bases, and 10 bases separated the two germline ends. The DNA for the CDR3 is TGTGCCAGCAGTCGGACTCGGGCGAACACCGGGGAGCTGTTTTTT. Protein: CASSRTRANTGELFF.

This clone has more than one count but fewer than ten. This chain joins TRBV5-5 and TRBJ1-4; unclear D gene. The CDR3 has 17 amino acids. Germline CDR1 reads SGHKS; CDR2 reads YYEKEE (reference sequence). V gave up 0 bases and J gave up 0 bases, with 12 bases separating them. The CDR3 region is CASSLAEASATNEKLFF. CDR3 sequence (DNA): TGTGCCAGCAGCTTGGCCGAGGCTAGCGCAACTAATGAAAAACTGTTTTTT.

DNA for the CDR3: TGTGCCAGCAGCTCTCCGGGTGGTTATGGCTACACCTTC. Translated, it gives CASSSPGGYGYTF. This chain connects TRBV3-1 (or the pseudogene TRBV3-2) to TRBJ1-2; D is unclear. V shed 5 bases and J shed 5 bases, with 12 bases lying between them. The CDR3 is made up of 13 amino acids. CDR1 and CDR2 from the germline V gene are LGHDT and YNNKEL (reference sequence).

The sample holds a few counts of this clone. This rearrangement joins TRBV5-6 to TRBJ2-4, with 12 bases matching TRBD2. The CDR3 sequence is 18 residues long. V lost 1 base and J lost 0; bases outside the gene matches: 5. The germline gives CDR1 SGHDT, CDR2 YYEEEE. The CDR3 protein is CASSLRTSGTLAKNIQYF. CDR3 nucleotide sequence: TGTGCCAGCAGCTTGAGGACTAGCGGGACCCTAGCCAAAAACATTCAGTACTTC.

The chain uses TRBV4-2 and TRBJ1-1; D perhaps matches TRBD1 (6 bases). Germline CDR1 and CDR2: LGHNA and YNFKEQ. The V end was cut by 3 bases, the J end by 8 bases, with 10 bases between. The CDR3 is 12 amino acids. The CDR3 DNA reads as TGTGCCAGCAGCCAGGTAGACAGGGAAGCTTTCTTT. It encodes CASSQVDREAFF.

This clone came up a few times. This chain links TRBV6-5 with TRBJ2-7; 8 nucleotides line up with TRBD1. From germline, CDR1 is MNHEY and CDR2 SVGAGI. V was pared by 7 bases and J by 2 bases, with 7 bases of the junction left unmatched. The CDR3 loop spans 14 amino acids. CDR3 nucleotides: TGTGCCAGCAACCTCGGACAGGGCCCCTACGAGCAGTACGTC. Protein sequence: CASNLGQGPYEQYV.

The chain recombines TRBV5-4 with TRBJ2-1, with 11 positions matching TRBD2. Germline assignment: CDR1 SGHNT and CDR2 YYREEE (reference sequence). This CDR3 region has 16 residues. V was clipped by 4 bases and J by 2 bases; unmatched bases: 5. The CDR3 reads CASSTLAGGPYNEQFF. The CDR3, as DNA: TGTGCCAGCAGCACTTTAGCGGGGGGGCCCTACAATGAGCAGTTCTTC.

The chain employs TRBV7-8 and TRBJ1-4; maybe TRBD1 (5 bases). This CDR3 has 13 residues. Trimming cost V 3 bases and J 11 bases, with 13 bases left between them. Germline lookup yields CDR1 SGHVS and CDR2 FQNEAQ. CDR3 sequence (DNA): TGTGCCAGCAGCTTGGGGCGGTTGGATAAACTGTTTTTT. Its translation: CASSLGRLDKLFF. Combining the CDR3 with reference TRBV7-8 and TRBJ1-4 gives the whole variable domain GAGVSQSPRYKVAKRGQDVALRCDPISGHVSLFWYQQALGQGPEFLTYFQNEAQLDKSGLPSDRFFAERPEGSVSTLKIQRTQQEDSAVYLCASSLGRLDKLFFGSGTQLSVL.

The chain joins TRBV7-9 to TRBJ1-1; 11 bases line up with TRBD1. J lost 7 bases, V lost 4 bases, and 5 bases had no gene match. CDR1 and CDR2 from the germline V gene are SEHNR and FQNEAQ (reference sequence). The CDR3 is 14 residues long. The CDR3, as DNA: TGTGCCAGCAGCTCCCGGACAGGGGGCGATGAAGCTTTCTTT. It codes for CASSSRTGGDEAFF. Based on the CDR3 plus reference TRBV7-9 and TRBJ1-1, the full variable domain is DTGVSQNPRHKITKRGQNVTFRCDPISEHNRLYWYRQTLGQGPEFLTYFQNEAQLEKSRLLSDRFSAERPKGSFSTLEIQRTEQGDSAMYLCASSSRTGGDEAFFGQGTRLTVV.

The gene calls are TRBV18 and TRBJ2-2, with TRBD2 as a possible D gene (6 bases). CDR3 length equals 14 residues. The germline gives CDR1 KGHSH, CDR2 LQKENI. V gave up 4 bases and J gave up 4 bases, with 10 bases separating them. CDR3 protein: CASSREDGTGELFF. CDR3 coding DNA: TGTGCCAGCTCACGGGAGGATGGCACCGGGGAGCTGTTTTTT.

This chain uses TRBV5-1 with TRBJ1-2, with 7 positions matching TRBD1. This CDR3 spans 13 amino acids. Germline assignment: CDR1 SGHRS and CDR2 YFSETQ. Germline trimming cut 0 bases from V and 7 bases from J; bases unmatched to any gene: 3. CDR3 coding DNA: TGCGCCAGCAGCTTGGGGTCAGGGGGTGGCTACACCTTC. Its translation: CASSLGSGGGYTF.

The chain couples TRBV7-2 to TRBJ1-4; no clear D gene. Germline CDR1 reads SGHTA; CDR2 reads FQGNSA. The CDR3 extends over 13 amino acids. V lost 4 bases and J 8 bases, leaving 11 bases between the germline ends. CDR3 DNA sequence: TGTGCCAGCAGCTCAGGATGGTGGGAAAAACTGTTTTTT. The encoded protein is CASSSGWWEKLFF.

The genes are TRBV6-1 and TRBJ2-3; D is undetermined. V dropped 3 bases and J dropped 2 bases, with 9 bases sitting between them. CDR3 length: 14 amino acids. Germline V gene sequence: CDR1 MNHNS, CDR2 SASEGT. The CDR3 sequence: CASSDRSSTDTQYF. DNA of the CDR3: TGTGCCAGCAGTGATCGGTCCTCCACAGATACGCAGTATTTT.

This clone was detected once. This chain connects TRBV5-8 to TRBJ1-1; no reliable D call. This CDR3 is 13 amino acids long. Per the germline V gene, CDR1 is SGHTS and CDR2 is YDEGEE. The V end was cut by 3 bases, the J end by 6 bases, with 12 bases between. The CDR3 bases are TGTGCCAGCAGCTCAACCGCGATATCTGAAGCTTTCTTT. This encodes CASSSTAISEAFF.

J is TRBJ1-3 and V is TRBV6-1; tentative D call: TRBD1 (5 bases). The CDR3 extends over 16 amino acids. CDR1 is MNHNS and CDR2 is SASEGT in the germline V gene. V was trimmed by 3 bases and J by 2 bases, leaving 14 bases between them. The CDR3 sequence is CASSDPGVLAGNTIYF. CDR3 nucleotide sequence: TGTGCCAGCAGTGACCCGGGGGTGTTGGCTGGAAACACCATATATTTT.